Listed here are 3 T cell receptor beta chains from one sample, sequenced in a study of blood T cell repertoires in COVID-19. TCRdb's table, derived via immunoSEQ multiplex PCR, lists solely in-frame clones and lacks some. The data show roughly 280,000 clones, with around 90% seen just once and approximately 2.2% held by the top ten. Material for sequencing was peripheral blood. The receptors were gathered from a man aged 50 to 60 with acute or convalescent COVID-19.

The chain uses TRBV7-8 and TRBJ2-7, with D perhaps matching TRBD1 (6 bases). V was shortened by 4 bases and J by 1 base, with 17 bases between the two germline ends. The CDR3 length is 16 residues. The germline V gene has CDR1 SGHVS and CDR2 FQNEAQ. CDR3 nucleotides: TGTGCCAGCAGCTCAAGACAGGTCGCCTCTTCCTACGAGCAGTACTTC. As protein: CASSSRQVASSYEQYF.

This clone appeared a single time. V and J are TRBV19 and TRBJ2-7; TRBD2 matches at 9 bases. The germline V gene encodes CDR1 LNHDA and CDR2 SQIVND (reference sequence). The CDR3 sequence is 16 residues long. V lost 5 bases to trimming and J lost 4 bases; unmatched junction nucleotides: 12. The CDR3, as DNA: TGTGCCAGTAGTCCGTCACCGGGACTAGCTCGTTACGAGCAGTACTTC. This encodes CASSPSPGLARYEQYF.

The genes are TRBV7-8 and TRBJ2-2; 8 bases align to TRBD2. The CDR3 sequence is 17 residues long. J lost 2 bases, V lost 2 bases, and 7 bases had no gene match. Germline values: CDR1 SGHVS, CDR2 FQNEAQ. The CDR3 is CASSLPTSGLNTGELFF. CDR3 nucleotides: TGTGCCAGCAGCTTACCCACTAGCGGACTAAACACCGGGGAGCTGTTTTTT.